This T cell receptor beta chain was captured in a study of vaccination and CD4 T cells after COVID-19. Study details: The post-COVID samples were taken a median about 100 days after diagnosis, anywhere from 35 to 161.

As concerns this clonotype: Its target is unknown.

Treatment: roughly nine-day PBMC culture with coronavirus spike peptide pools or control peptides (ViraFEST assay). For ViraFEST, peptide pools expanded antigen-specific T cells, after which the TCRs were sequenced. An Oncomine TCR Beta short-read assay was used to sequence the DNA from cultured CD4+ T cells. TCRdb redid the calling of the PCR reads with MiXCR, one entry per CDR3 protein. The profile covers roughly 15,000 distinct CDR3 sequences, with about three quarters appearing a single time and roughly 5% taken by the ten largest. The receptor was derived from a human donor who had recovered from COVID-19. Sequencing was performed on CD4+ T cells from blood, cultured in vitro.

This chain's CDR3 is CASSLENSGQGNGYTF. In DNA, the CDR3 is TGTGCCAGCAGTTTAGAAAACTCGGGACAGGGGAATGGCTACACCTTC. The gene calls are TRBV28 and TRBJ1-2; 10 bases map to TRBD1. This CDR3 spans 16 amino acids. Germline CDR1 reads MDHEN; CDR2 reads SYDVKM. The V segment lost 2 bases and the J segment 6 bases; nucleotides outside the gene matches: 9.